This TCR beta chain was recorded in a study of cytomegalovirus exposure and HLA in healthy donors. The study, taken as a whole, reports: In terms of immune exposure information, only CMV serostatus was available. In a later analysis, TCR beta V- and J-gene trimming showed a link to a missense DCLRE1C variant. Clonal expansion, a later analysis showed, was greater in HLA-associated TCR beta chains than in equally common others.

As regards this clone: Its antigen remains unknown.

The CDR3 runs 15 residues. Germline loops: CDR1 SGHAT, CDR2 FQNNGV. V was pared by 5 bases and J by 5 bases, with 10 bases of the junction left unmatched. Use of 60 Vbeta and 13 Jbeta primers characterized the PCR. Method: immunoSEQ multiplex PCR; TCRdb's copy keeps in-frame clones and lacks some. The sample has about 200,000 clones, approximately 80% seen once. V usage is TRBV11-2 and J usage is TRBJ2-3; TRBD1 matches 7 bases. Sequencing used PBMCs. The receptor's source is a woman between 18 and 30 years old in good health and CMV-seronegative. The CDR3 sequence is CASSPRGRGIDTQYF. CDR3 nucleotides: TGTGCCAGCAGCCCTCGCGGCAGGGGGATAGATACGCAGTATTTT.